What follows is one TCR beta chain and its context. The target antigen is unknown. The CDR3 consists of 14 residues. Trimming shortened V by 0 bases and J by 6 bases, and 11 bases separated the two germline ends. Looked up from germline, CDR1 is SGDLS and CDR2 is YYNGEE. The sample belongs to a study of T cell repertoires in cytomegalovirus infection. Across the study: An indication of both CMV infection and matching HLA type came from public TCR beta signatures. Findings and caveats of the study: Individuals carrying CMV plus the relevant HLA were identified by cumulative frequency of public TCR beta families.

Via MiXCR, TCRdb re-called the reads, giving one row per CDR3 protein. The data contain 90,000 to 120,000 distinct CDR3 sequences, roughly 41% of them singletons. The chain carries TRBV9 and TRBJ2-3, with no clear D. The clonotype was recovered from a human donor in good health (CMV status not recorded). Some clones in this sample may be carry-over from other donors' samples. The sequenced sample was CD8+ T cells from cultured PBMCs, obtained from culture after CMV antigen stimulation. CDR3 loop: CASSVDVYGDTQYF. As DNA, the CDR3 is TGTGCCAGCAGCGTAGATGTCTACGGGGATACGCAGTATTTT.